The 25 T cell receptor beta chains in this list originate from one sample, sequenced in a study of cytomegalovirus exposure and HLA in healthy donors. The primer mix had 60 Vbeta and 13 Jbeta primers. Using immunoSEQ multiplex PCR, the repertoire was profiled, and TCRdb retains in-frame clones only, with some absent. The data show 130,000 to 150,000 clones, with 60% to 85% seen just once and approximately 6.3% held by the top ten. Sequencing used PBMCs. All receptors derive from a middle-aged woman in good health and CMV-seropositive.

The chain recombines TRBV19 with TRBJ2-3; 10 positions agree with TRBD2. V lost 1 base, J lost 2 bases, and 3 bases stayed unmatched. CDR3 size: 16 residues. Germline CDR1 is LNHDA and CDR2 is SQIVND (reference sequence). CDR3 coding DNA: TGTGCCAGTAGTATAGCTAGCGGGGGAAACACAGATACGCAGTATTTT. It encodes CASSIASGGNTDTQYF.

In this sample, this clone turned up a few times. The genes are TRBV6-1 and TRBJ2-2; perhaps TRBD2 as D (6 bases). Germline assignment: CDR1 MNHNS and CDR2 SASEGT. The V end lost 10 bases, the J end lost 2 bases, and 11 bases lay between the germline ends. The CDR3 is made up of 13 amino acids. CDR3 sequence: CATPRGNTGELFF. In nucleotides, the CDR3 is TGTGCCACCCCGCGGGGCAACACCGGGGAGCTGTTTTTT.

The chain links TRBV30 to TRBJ2-2; TRBD2 is a possible D gene (6 bases). V was cut by 5 bases and J by 5 bases, with 15 bases left in between. The germline gives CDR1 GTSNPN, CDR2 SVGIG (reference sequence). CDR3 length: 14 residues. The CDR3 reads CAWSFGGSTGELFF. In DNA, the CDR3 is TGTGCCTGGTCCTTCGGGGGATCGACCGGGGAGCTGTTTTTT. Filled out from reference TRBV30 and TRBJ2-2, the complete variable domain reads SQTIHQWPATLVQPVGSPLSLECTVEGTSNPNLYWYRQAAGRGLQLLFYSVGIGQISSEVPQNLSASRPQDRQFILSSKKLLLSDSGFYLCAWSFGGSTGELFFGEGSRLTVL.

This clone occurred a few times. The CDR3 sequence is CASSAPSSLGLKGELFF. Here the CDR3 DNA reads TGTGCCAGCAGCGCCCCCTCTAGTCTCGGCTTAAAGGGGGAGCTGTTTTTT. V is TRBV7-2 and J is TRBJ2-2, with unresolved D. The CDR3 is made up of 17 amino acids. The V gene's germline CDR1 is SGHTA and CDR2 FQGNSA. Trimming took 5 bases from V and 8 from J, leaving 24 bases between them.

This clone was counted only a few times. The V call is TRBV4-1, the J call TRBJ2-1; D call uncertain. Per germline, CDR1 MGHRA and CDR2 YSYEKL. CDR3 length: 13 amino acids. V was trimmed by 0 bases and J by 8 bases, leaving 8 bases between them. The CDR3 region has the DNA TGCGCCAGCAGCCAAGAGGCTGGGCATGAGCAGTTCTTC. Protein product: CASSQEAGHEQFF.

V usage is TRBV19 and J usage is TRBJ1-5; D is undetermined. Germline V CDR1 and CDR2: LNHDA, SQIVND (reference sequence). The CDR3 loop spans 15 amino acids. Trimming left V 6 bases short and J 3 bases short, with 15 bases between. CDR3 coding DNA: TGTGCCAGTAGGCCTGGCGGGAGCCCCAATCAGCCCCAGCATTTT. Its translation is CASRPGGSPNQPQHF.

The genes are TRBV12-5 and TRBJ2-1; D possibly corresponds to TRBD1 (5 bases). Germline V gives CDR1 LGHNT, CDR2 FRNRAP. The CDR3 runs to 14 residues. Trimming shortened V by 4 bases and J by 5 bases, and 12 bases separated the two germline ends. The CDR3 nucleotides read TGTGCTAGTGGTTCCGCACAGGTTAACAATGAGCAGTTCTTC. Encoded protein: CASGSAQVNNEQFF.

The rearrangement joins TRBV5-4 to TRBJ2-7; TRBD1 matches at 7 bases. The CDR3 extends over 13 amino acids. Germline V gives CDR1 SGHNT, CDR2 YYREEE (reference sequence). Trimming took 3 bases from V and 5 from J; bases not matched to a gene: 5. CDR3 protein: CASSSQGSHEQYF. In nucleotides, the CDR3 is TGTGCCAGCAGCTCACAGGGGAGCCACGAGCAGTACTTC.

J is TRBJ1-3 and V is TRBV7-3; D might be TRBD1 (5 bases). The V and J ends lost 5 bases and 0 bases respectively, with 14 bases between them. The CDR3 runs 16 residues. Germline V gene sequence: CDR1 SGHTA, CDR2 FQGTGA. The CDR3, as DNA: TGTGCCAGCAGCCAGGCAGGCAGGGCCTCTGGAAACACCATATATTTT. This codes for CASSQAGRASGNTIYF.

This chain uses TRBV14 with TRBJ2-3, with D hard to call. CDR1 SGHDN and CDR2 FVKESK come from the germline V gene. Trimming pared 2 bases from V and 2 bases from J, leaving 20 bases between. The CDR3 sequence is 18 residues long. CDR3 sequence: CASSQSYNKREDTDTQYF. CDR3 coding DNA: TGTGCCAGCAGCCAATCCTACAACAAAAGAGAGGACACAGATACGCAGTATTTT. The full variable domain, completed using reference TRBV14 and TRBJ2-3, is EAGVTQFPSHSVIEKGQTVTLRCDPISGHDNLYWYRRVMGKEIKFLLHFVKESKQDESGMPNNRFLAERTGGTYSTLKVQPAELEDSGVYFCASSQSYNKREDTDTQYFGPGTRLTVL.

The chain's CDR3 is CASSLASVGRETQYF. CDR3 in DNA: TGCGCCAGCAGCTTGGCTAGCGTCGGGCGGGAGACCCAGTACTTC. V gene TRBV5-1 combines with J gene TRBJ2-5, with a possible D match to TRBD2 (6 bases). V lost 0 bases, J lost 5 bases, and 14 bases lay in between. Per germline, CDR1 SGHRS and CDR2 YFSETQ. CDR3 length: 15 residues.

The chain has TRBV13 and TRBJ1-2, with 9 bases lining up with TRBD1. The germline gives CDR1 PRHDT, CDR2 FYEKMQ (reference sequence). V dropped 0 bases and J dropped 4; count of bases not matched to a gene: 3. This CDR3 is 15 amino acids long. The CDR3 reads CASSLGGTGTYGYTF. Written as DNA, the CDR3 is TGTGCCAGCAGCTTAGGTGGGACAGGGACCTATGGCTACACCTTC. The full variable domain, its missing parts supplied by reference TRBV13 and TRBJ1-2, is AAGVIQSPRHLIKEKRETATLKCYPIPRHDTVYWYQQGPGQDPQFLISFYEKMQSDKGSIPDRFSAQQFSDYHSELNMSSLELGDSALYFCASSLGGTGTYGYTFGSGTRLTVV.

V gene TRBV25-1 combines with J gene TRBJ1-4; 11 positions agree with TRBD1. Germline CDR1 reads MGHDK; CDR2 reads SYGVNS. The trim removed 3 bases at V and 2 bases at J, leaving 5 bases unmatched. This CDR3 contains 17 residues. The CDR3 DNA sequence: TGTGCCAGCAGTGATTGGACAGGGGGCGCGACTAATGAAAAACTGTTTTTT. It yields the protein CASSDWTGGATNEKLFF.

This chain's CDR3 is CASSLTGQLTDTQYF. CDR3 nucleotide sequence: TGTGCCAGCAGCTTAACGGGACAGCTGACAGATACGCAGTATTTT. The rearrangement links TRBV6-1 to TRBJ2-3, with 7 bases matching TRBD1. With 6 bases clipped from V and 3 bases from J, the junction kept 9 bases outside the gene matches. CDR3 length equals 15 residues. Germline V gene lookup returns CDR1 MNHNS and CDR2 SASEGT.

V usage is TRBV7-2 and J usage is TRBJ2-1; 12 bases align to TRBD1. V lost 4 bases to trimming and J lost 10 bases; unmatched junction nucleotides: 8. Germline values: CDR1 SGHTA, CDR2 FQGNSA. CDR3 size: 15 residues. CDR3 protein: CASSSRDRGLWEQFF. DNA of the CDR3: TGTGCCAGCAGCTCCCGGGACAGGGGGCTTTGGGAGCAGTTCTTC.

The V gene is TRBV10-1, the J gene TRBJ2-1; TRBD2 agrees at 11 bases. Germline values: CDR1 WNHNN, CDR2 SYGVQD (reference sequence). After removal of 6 bases from V and 3 bases from J, the junction contained 7 bases not matched to a gene. The CDR3 extends over 16 amino acids. CDR3 DNA: TGCGCCAGCAGAGCCCGGACTAGCGGGTTCTACAATGAGCAGTTCTTC. Amino acid sequence: CASRARTSGFYNEQFF.

The chain recombines TRBV19 with TRBJ1-2, with D perhaps TRBD1 (5 bases). The length of the CDR3 is 13 residues. Germline V lookup: CDR1 LNHDA, CDR2 SQIVND (reference sequence). The ends were cut back, 5 bases at V and 0 bases at J, with 7 bases in the middle. CDR3 loop: CASSRGTNYGYTF. CDR3 DNA sequence: TGTGCCAGTAGTCGGGGGACTAACTATGGCTACACCTTC.

This sequence joins TRBV7-2 and TRBJ2-1, with D possibly being TRBD1 (6 bases). This CDR3 spans 16 amino acids. Between the trimmed V and J ends, which lost 5 bases and 2 bases, there was a span of 16 bases. Per the germline V gene, CDR1 is SGHTA and CDR2 is FQGNSA. In DNA, the CDR3 is TGTGCCAGCAGCCTACAGGGTCCAGGCACCTACAATGAGCAGTTCTTC. Its protein is CASSLQGPGTYNEQFF.

This chain joins TRBV7-6 and TRBJ2-3; 8 bases agree with TRBD2. With V trimmed by 4 bases and J by 4 bases, 19 bases remained unmatched. CDR1 SGHVS and CDR2 FNYEAQ come from the germline V gene. The CDR3 loop spans 19 amino acids. This CDR3 is CASSSRTAGVSMGPDTQYF. CDR3 nucleotide sequence: TGTGCCAGCAGCTCTCGGACAGCGGGAGTCTCAATGGGGCCAGATACGCAGTATTTT.

The chain couples TRBV5-1 to TRBJ2-2; 8 bases match TRBD2. The germline V gene has CDR1 SGHRS and CDR2 YFSETQ. Germline trimming cut 4 bases from V and 1 base from J; bases unmatched to any gene: 15. The CDR3 consists of 19 residues. This CDR3 reads CASSPFGGDTTKNTGELFF. Written as DNA, the CDR3 is TGCGCCAGCAGCCCCTTCGGGGGGGATACAACTAAGAACACCGGGGAGCTGTTTTTT.

The rearrangement links TRBV2 to TRBJ1-1; TRBD1 might be the D (6 bases). This CDR3 spans 12 amino acids. The germline V and J ends were trimmed by 6 bases and 6 bases, with 11 bases remaining between them. The germline gives CDR1 SNHLY, CDR2 FYNNEI. CDR3 in DNA: TGTGCCAGCAGGTATACAGGGTCTGAAGCTTTCTTT. It translates to CASRYTGSEAFF.

The chain couples TRBV6-5 to TRBJ1-5, with a tentative D call TRBD1 (6 bases). Germline V CDR1 and CDR2: MNHEY, SVGAGI. Trimming cost V 5 bases and J 2 bases, with 13 bases left between them. CDR3 length equals 15 residues. The CDR3 coding sequence is TGTGCCAGCAGTACAGGGAGCGGGGGCAATCAGCCCCAGCATTTT. It codes for CASSTGSGGNQPQHF.

The rearrangement joins TRBV6-6 to TRBJ1-1; a possible D gene is TRBD1 (6 bases). The length of the CDR3 is 14 residues. With 2 bases removed from V and 5 bases from J, the gap between germline ends came to 12 bases. CDR1 is MNHNY, CDR2 SVGAGI, per germline (reference sequence). The CDR3 reads CASSYQGIGTEAFF. The CDR3 nucleotides are TGTGCCAGCAGTTACCAGGGGATAGGAACTGAAGCTTTCTTT.

The V call is TRBV30, the J call TRBJ1-3, with 8 bases matching TRBD1. Germline lookup yields CDR1 GTSNPN and CDR2 SVGIG (reference sequence). Trimming removed 3 bases from V and 2 bases from J; junction bases left unmatched: 6. The CDR3 sequence is 15 residues long. CDR3 bases: TGTGCCTGGAGGGTTACAGGGGGAGCTGGAAACACCATATATTTT. Its protein is CAWRVTGGAGNTIYF.

V usage is TRBV4-1 and J usage is TRBJ1-2; D gene uncertain. The CDR3 is 17 residues long. Germline V CDR1 and CDR2: MGHRA, YSYEKL. The V end was cut by 0 bases, the J end by 4 bases, with 18 bases between. CDR3 in DNA: TGCGCCAGCAGCCAAGATCCGGCAGGACTATCCCCCTATGGCTACACCTTC. The encoded protein is CASSQDPAGLSPYGYTF.